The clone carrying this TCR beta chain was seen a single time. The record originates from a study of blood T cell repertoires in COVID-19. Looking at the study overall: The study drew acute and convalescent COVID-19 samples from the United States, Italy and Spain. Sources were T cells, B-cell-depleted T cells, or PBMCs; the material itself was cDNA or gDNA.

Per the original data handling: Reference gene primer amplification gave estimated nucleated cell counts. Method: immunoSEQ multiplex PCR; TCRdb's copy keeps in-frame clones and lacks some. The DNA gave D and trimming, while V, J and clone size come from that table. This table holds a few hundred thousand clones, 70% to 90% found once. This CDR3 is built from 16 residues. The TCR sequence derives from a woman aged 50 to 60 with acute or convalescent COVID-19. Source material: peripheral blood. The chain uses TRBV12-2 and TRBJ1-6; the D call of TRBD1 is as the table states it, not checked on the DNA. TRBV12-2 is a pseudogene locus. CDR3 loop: CASRLALTVAGSPLHF. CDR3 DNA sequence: TGTGCAAGTCGCTTAGCGCTGACAGTTGCTGGGTCACCCCTCCACTTT.